The T cell receptor (beta chain) described here comes from a study of cytomegalovirus exposure and HLA in healthy donors. The PCR contained 60 Vbeta and 13 Jbeta primers. Repertoires were generated with immunoSEQ multiplex PCR, while TCRdb's copy carries only in-frame clones and drops some. In the table there are around 150,000 clones, approximately 82% of which are singletons. The trim removed 8 bases at V and 2 bases at J, leaving 6 bases unmatched. This CDR3 comprises 15 residues. From germline, CDR1 is MNHEY and CDR2 SMNVEV (reference sequence). Specimen: PBMCs. The genes are TRBV27 and TRBJ2-3; 11 bases fit TRBD2. The clonotype comes from a man aged 50 or older in good health and CMV-seropositive. CDR3 DNA sequence: TGTGCCAGCGGGCTAGCGGGGGGAGTCACAGATACGCAGTATTTT. Translating gives CASGLAGGVTDTQYF.